What follows are 20 T cell receptor beta chains derived from one specimen sequenced in a study of CD8 T cells in ankylosing spondylitis. Each CDR3 protein is one row after TCRdb ran MiXCR on the 5' RACE reads. The data show roughly 160,000 distinct CDR3 sequences, with 8.5% to 10% seen just once and roughly 15% held by the top ten. Sequenced input: blood, either unsorted or a sorted T cell fraction (not recorded which). These receptors were collected from a female donor with ankylosing spondylitis or in good health (not recorded which).

Points on this clonotype: Germline and junction disagree at one end, which may indicate a read error. This chain connects TRBV10-3 to TRBJ1-1; D is undetermined. The CDR3 is 13 amino acids. CDR1 ENHRY and CDR2 SYGVKD come from the germline V gene. CDR3 sequence: CRTLDDMNTEAFF. The CDR3 DNA reads as TGCAGGACCCTGGACGATATGAACACTGAAGCTTTCTTT.

This clonotype was counted ten times or more. The chain employs TRBV6-1 and TRBJ1-2; 7 bases match TRBD1. The CDR3 has 15 residues. Per germline, CDR1 MNHNS and CDR2 SASEGT. Trimming at V came to 6 bases and at J to 4 bases, leaving 11 bases not matched to a gene. DNA of the CDR3: TGTGCCAGCAGCCTTGGACAGGCCGGGATCTATGGCTACACCTTC. It encodes CASSLGQAGIYGYTF.

This clonotype was counted only a few times. This chain joins TRBV3-1 and TRBJ1-2, with 8 nucleotides matching TRBD1. CDR1 is LGHDT and CDR2 is YNNKEL in the germline V gene (reference sequence). The CDR3 is 14 amino acids. Trimming took 4 bases from V and 4 from J; bases not matched to a gene: 5. CDR3 amino acids: CASSRAGGGYGYTF. In DNA form, the CDR3 reads TGTGCCAGCAGCCGGGCAGGGGGCGGCTATGGCTACACCTTC.

The chain employs TRBV30 and TRBJ2-7; 8 bases are shared with TRBD2. The CDR3 extends over 14 amino acids. Germline V gene data show CDR1 as GTSNPN and CDR2 as SVGIG (reference sequence). The J segment lost 4 bases and the V segment lost 2 bases, leaving 7 bases of the junction unmatched. The CDR3, as DNA: TGTGCCTGGAGTACTTTAGCGGGACCTTACGAGCAGTACTTC. It codes for CAWSTLAGPYEQYF.

This clonotype was found many times. The chain combines TRBV6-2 or TRBV6-3 with TRBJ2-1; D unclear. Germline-derived CDR1 and CDR2 are MNHEY and SVGEGT. Trimming removed 4 bases from V and 6 bases from J, with 7 bases in between. The CDR3 loop spans 12 amino acids. CDR3 coding DNA: TGTGCCAGCAGTTCACTCGCCAATGAGCAGTTCTTC. Translating gives CASSSLANEQFF.

This clonotype turned up a few times. V is TRBV27 and J is TRBJ2-5; 7 positions agree with TRBD1. After removal of 3 bases from V and 4 bases from J, the junction contained 5 bases not matched to a gene. This CDR3 has 14 amino acids. Germline assignment: CDR1 MNHEY and CDR2 SMNVEV (reference sequence). The CDR3 loop reads CASSFDRARETQYF. The CDR3 bases are TGTGCCAGCAGTTTCGACAGGGCAAGAGAGACCCAGTACTTC.

This sequence joins TRBV30 and TRBJ2-7; the match to TRBD1 covers 8 bases. V shed 6 bases, J shed 0 bases, and the junction held 4 bases outside the gene matches. The length of the CDR3 is 13 residues. Germline loops: CDR1 GTSNPN, CDR2 SVGIG (reference sequence). CDR3: CACRDRSSYEQYF. The CDR3 bases are TGTGCCTGCCGGGACAGGAGCTCCTACGAGCAGTACTTC. The full variable domain, its missing parts supplied by reference TRBV30 and TRBJ2-7, is SQTIHQWPATLVQPVGSPLSLECTVEGTSNPNLYWYRQAAGRGLQLLFYSVGIGQISSEVPQNLSASRPQDRQFILSSKKLLLSDSGFYLCACRDRSSYEQYFGPGTRLTVT.

V gene TRBV12-3 or TRBV12-4 combines with J gene TRBJ2-1, with D tentatively TRBD2 (5 bases). The CDR3 contains 15 residues. Trimming shortened V by 0 bases and J by 8 bases, and 14 bases separated the two germline ends. The CDR3 loop reads CASSLAQRVGDEQFF. In nucleotides, the CDR3 is TGTGCCAGCAGTTTAGCGCAGCGAGTCGGGGATGAGCAGTTCTTC.

At least ten counts were recorded for this clonotype. The rearrangement joins TRBV20-1 to TRBJ2-7; TRBD2 matches at 7 bases. V lost 6 bases to trimming and J lost 0 bases; unmatched junction nucleotides: 11. Germline CDR1 is DFQATT and CDR2 is SNEGSKA (reference sequence). This CDR3 spans 15 amino acids. CDR3 residues: CSASPRGIGSYEQYF. The CDR3, as DNA: TGCAGTGCCTCCCCGCGGGGGATAGGCTCCTACGAGCAGTACTTC.

The chain couples TRBV15 to TRBJ2-4; maybe TRBD2 (6 bases). V was pared by 0 bases and J by 6 bases, with 21 bases between. Looked up from germline, CDR1 is LNHNV and CDR2 is YYDKDF (reference sequence). The CDR3 runs 18 residues. CDR3 in amino acids: CATSRDQAVLMGGNIQYF. CDR3 in DNA: TGTGCCACCAGCAGAGATCAGGCCGTACTAATGGGGGGAAACATTCAGTACTTC.

The chain carries TRBV6-2 or TRBV6-3 and TRBJ2-7; D gene unclear. Germline V gives CDR1 MNHEY, CDR2 SVGEGT. This CDR3 contains 12 residues. The V end was cut by 6 bases, the J end by 0 bases, with 6 bases between. The CDR3 DNA reads as TGTGCCAGCAGCCCGGTCTCCTACGAGCAGTACTTC. This sequence encodes CASSPVSYEQYF.

This clonotype was observed at least ten times. The gene calls are TRBV7-9 and TRBJ2-7; D ambiguous. Trimming removed 3 bases at V and 3 bases at J, with 9 bases between. The CDR3 has 13 amino acids. Germline CDR1 and CDR2: SEHNR and FQNEAQ (reference sequence). CDR3 bases: TGTGCCAGCAGCTTGAAGGGCAGCTACGAGCAGTACTTC. Translated, it gives CASSLKGSYEQYF.

A few counts support this clonotype. This rearrangement joins TRBV24-1 to TRBJ2-2; D gene unclear. This CDR3 contains 13 residues. V lost 3 bases, J lost 6 bases, and 7 bases lay in between. Per the germline V gene, CDR1 is KGHDR and CDR2 is SFDVKD. The CDR3 DNA sequence: TGTGCCACCAGTGATAGTAGGTCCGGGGAGCTGTTTTTT. This codes for CATSDSRSGELFF.

This clonotype showed up many times. The CDR3 DNA reads TGTGCCAGCAGTCCCACAGGGGATTCACCCCTCCACTTT. Amino acid sequence: CASSPTGDSPLHF. This chain joins TRBV12-3 or TRBV12-4 and TRBJ1-6, with 7 bases fitting TRBD1. V was pared by 5 bases and J by 8 bases, with 3 bases of the junction left unmatched. There are 13 residues in the CDR3.

This clonotype was recorded a few times. The V call is TRBV20-1, the J call TRBJ2-1, with TRBD2 as a possible D gene (5 bases). The CDR3 extends over 19 amino acids. V was cut by 0 bases and J by 8 bases, with 29 bases left in between. CDR1 is DFQATT and CDR2 is SNEGSKA in the germline V gene (reference sequence). CDR3 loop: CSARDPATLPSRFGDEQFF. In DNA form, the CDR3 reads TGCAGTGCTAGAGATCCGGCCACTCTCCCTTCCAGATTCGGGGATGAGCAGTTCTTC.

This clonotype was seen only a few times. The chain joins TRBV7-8 to TRBJ2-1; the D is unclear. This CDR3 spans 16 amino acids. Germline-derived CDR1 and CDR2 are SGHVS and FQNEAQ. The ends were cut back, 2 bases at V and 8 bases at J, with 19 bases in the middle. As DNA, the CDR3 is TGTGCCAGCAGCTTACTAGGCGGCCTAGGCGAAGATGAGCAGTTCTTC. This sequence encodes CASSLLGGLGEDEQFF. Variable domain in full (rest from reference TRBV7-8 and TRBJ2-1): GAGVSQSPRYKVAKRGQDVALRCDPISGHVSLFWYQQALGQGPEFLTYFQNEAQLDKSGLPSDRFFAERPEGSVSTLKIQRTQQEDSAVYLCASSLLGGLGEDEQFFGPGTRLTVL.

This clonotype was seen more than once but under ten times. V usage is TRBV19 and J usage is TRBJ1-1; no clear D. Germline values: CDR1 LNHDA, CDR2 SQIVND (reference sequence). The V gene lost 0 bases and the J gene lost 7 bases, with 12 bases spanning the gap. The CDR3 totals 14 residues. CDR3 bases: TGTGCCAGTAGTATAGATCAAGACCGAAGTGAAGCTTTCTTT. Translated: CASSIDQDRSEAFF. Supplemented by reference TRBV19 and TRBJ1-1, the full variable domain reads DGGITQSPKYLFRKEGQNVTLSCEQNLNHDAMYWYRQDPGQGLRLIYYSQIVNDFQKGDIAEGYSVSREKKESFPLTVTSAQKNPTAFYLCASSIDQDRSEAFFGQGTRLTVV.

This clonotype was seen a few times. The chain couples TRBV27 to TRBJ1-1, with 9 bases identical to TRBD1. From germline, CDR1 is MNHEY and CDR2 SMNVEV (reference sequence). There are 18 residues in the CDR3. Trimming took 0 bases from V and 2 from J; bases not matched to a gene: 10. CDR3 sequence (DNA): TGTGCCAGCAGTTTATCCTCCCGACAGGGGGGATTCAACACTGAAGCTTTCTTT. Protein product: CASSLSSRQGGFNTEAFF.

The rearrangement uses TRBV3-1 and TRBJ2-1, with D unclear. The CDR3 is 13 residues long. Trimming shortened V by 3 bases and J by 5 bases, and 8 bases separated the two germline ends. Germline V gene lookup returns CDR1 LGHDT and CDR2 YNNKEL (reference sequence). This CDR3 reads CASSQGFDNEQFF. In DNA form, the CDR3 reads TGTGCCAGCAGCCAGGGTTTCGACAATGAGCAGTTCTTC.

This clonotype was seen only a few times. The CDR3, as DNA: TGTGCCAGCGATTTGTCTCTAGCGGGCTACGAGCAGTACTTC. Encoded protein: CASDLSLAGYEQYF. The gene calls are TRBV6-1 and TRBJ2-7; 8 bases agree with TRBD2. The CDR3 totals 14 residues. After removal of 8 bases from V and 3 bases from J, the junction contained 9 bases not matched to a gene. CDR1 and CDR2 (germline): MNHNS, SASEGT.